These 17 T cell receptor beta chains were sequenced from one sample in a study of blood T cell repertoires in COVID-19. Sequencing was performed with immunoSEQ multiplex PCR; in TCRdb, only in-frame clones are kept and a portion is missing. The profile shows around 700,000 clones, more than 80% of them singletons. Specimen: peripheral blood. Receptor source: a woman in her late teens or twenties with acute or convalescent COVID-19.

V gene TRBV11-3 combines with J gene TRBJ2-3; unclear D gene. Looked up from germline, CDR1 is SGHNT and CDR2 is YENEEA. This CDR3 spans 15 amino acids. Trimming pared 0 bases from V and 6 bases from J, leaving 13 bases between. CDR3 coding DNA: TGTGCCAGCAGCTTAGATTGGGCCTCCACTGATACGCAGTATTTT. Amino acids: CASSLDWASTDTQYF.

The chain uses TRBV6-6 and TRBJ2-7; possibly TRBD2 for D (6 bases). Germline V gene data show CDR1 as MNHNY and CDR2 as SVGAGI (reference sequence). The CDR3 sequence is 21 residues long. Trimming removed 6 bases from V and 4 bases from J, with 37 bases in between. CDR3 DNA sequence: TGTGCCAGCAGCACACGGGGCGCGGGTACGCGGGGCCAAAATAAATTATACGAGCAGTACTTC. This codes for CASSTRGAGTRGQNKLYEQYF.

A note on this clone: This sample also contains other DNA sequences that code for the same CDR3. The rearrangement links TRBV5-1 to TRBJ2-2; 7 nucleotides match TRBD1. V lost 1 base, J lost 0 bases, and 3 bases stayed unmatched. Germline-derived CDR1 and CDR2 are SGHRS and YFSETQ. The CDR3 totals 16 residues. The chain's CDR3 is CASSLRGTANTGELFF. Here the CDR3 DNA reads TGCGCCAGCAGCTTGAGGGGGACAGCGAACACCGGGGAGCTGTTTTTT.

The chain's CDR3 is CATPLDSIFSGANVLTF. In DNA, the CDR3 is TGTGCCACTCCACTGGACAGTATTTTCTCTGGGGCCAACGTCCTGACTTTC. The gene calls are TRBV15 and TRBJ2-6, with D perhaps matching TRBD1 (6 bases). CDR3 length: 17 residues. Per the germline V gene, CDR1 is LNHNV and CDR2 is YYDKDF (reference sequence). Between the trimmed V and J ends, which lost 9 bases and 0 bases, there was a span of 18 bases. The full variable domain, completed using reference TRBV15 and TRBJ2-6, is DAMVIQNPRYQVTQFGKPVTLSCSQTLNHNVMYWYQQKSSQAPKLLFHYYDKDFNNEADTPDNFQSRRPNTSFCFLDIRSPGLGDTAMYLCATPLDSIFSGANVLTFGAGSRLTVL.

The CDR3 DNA is TGCGCCAGCAACGGACAGGGGCCCTCAAACTATGGCTACACCTTC. Translation gives CASNGQGPSNYGYTF. The genes are TRBV4-1 and TRBJ1-2; 9 nucleotides match TRBD1. Germline V gene lookup returns CDR1 MGHRA and CDR2 YSYEKL. Losses at the gene ends were 7 bases for V and 2 bases for J; bases not matched to a gene: 8. The CDR3 runs 15 residues.

The chain uses TRBV5-1 and TRBJ1-1; TRBD1 agrees at 7 bases. This CDR3 has 14 amino acids. After removal of 7 bases from V and 8 bases from J, the junction contained 14 bases not matched to a gene. Germline CDR1 reads SGHRS; CDR2 reads YFSETQ. CDR3 loop: CASGERQGSAEAFF. DNA of the CDR3: TGCGCCAGCGGCGAACGACAGGGCTCAGCGGAAGCTTTCTTT. Looking up the rest from reference TRBV5-1 and TRBJ1-1 gives the full variable domain: KAGVTQTPRYLIKTRGQQVTLSCSPISGHRSVSWYQQTPGQGLQFLFEYFSETQRNKGNFPGRFSGRQFSNSRSEMNVSTLELGDSALYLCASGERQGSAEAFFGQGTRLTVV.

The chain uses TRBV15 and TRBJ1-3; D is perhaps TRBD1 (5 bases). CDR1 is LNHNV and CDR2 is YYDKDF in the germline V gene (reference sequence). This CDR3 has 18 residues. The ends were cut back, 2 bases at V and 4 bases at J, with 21 bases in the middle. CDR3 protein: CATSRRPGRGILGNTIYF. The CDR3 DNA sequence: TGTGCCACCAGCAGACGGCCTGGACGGGGGATTTTAGGAAACACCATATATTTT.

The chain joins TRBV4-1 to TRBJ1-2; TRBD1 is a possible D gene (6 bases). Between the trimmed V and J ends, which lost 4 bases and 8 bases, there was a span of 17 bases. The germline gives CDR1 MGHRA, CDR2 YSYEKL. The CDR3 runs 14 residues. CDR3 protein: CASSPEGGARGYTF. CDR3 DNA sequence: TGCGCCAGCAGCCCTGAAGGGGGGGCAAGGGGCTACACCTTC.

The rearrangement uses TRBV3-1 (or the pseudogene TRBV3-2) and TRBJ1-3; perhaps TRBD1 as D (5 bases). The CDR3 totals 17 residues. Trimming took 4 bases from V and 0 from J, leaving 16 bases between them. CDR1 LGHDT and CDR2 YNNKEL come from the germline V gene (reference sequence). The CDR3 sequence is CASSPMGLFSSGNTIYF. The CDR3 DNA sequence: TGTGCCAGCAGCCCTATGGGACTCTTTTCCTCTGGAAACACCATATATTTT.

The CDR3 nucleotides are TGTGCCAGCTCACCAAATTTACGACAGAGCGAGCAGTACTTC. This codes for CASSPNLRQSEQYF. The chain links TRBV18 to TRBJ2-7; weak D call: TRBD1 (5 bases). Trimming shortened V by 2 bases and J by 6 bases, and 14 bases separated the two germline ends. The CDR3 is 14 amino acids. From germline, CDR1 is KGHSH and CDR2 LQKENI.

The chain couples TRBV6-2 or TRBV6-3 to TRBJ2-7; D may be TRBD2 (5 bases). Germline V CDR1 and CDR2: MNHEY, SVGEGT. The V end lost 2 bases, the J end lost 3 bases, and 14 bases lay between the germline ends. CDR3 size: 15 residues. CDR3 protein: CASSYPTRGDYEQYF. The CDR3 DNA reads TGTGCCAGCAGTTACCCCACTAGAGGAGACTACGAGCAGTACTTC.

The CDR3 spells CASRFPQDKENTEAFF. As DNA, the CDR3 is TGTGCCAGCCGTTTCCCGCAGGATAAGGAGAACACTGAAGCTTTCTTT. The chain uses TRBV2 and TRBJ1-1, with D unresolved. The CDR3 runs to 16 residues. CDR1 and CDR2 (germline): SNHLY, FYNNEI. Between the trimmed V and J ends, which lost 8 bases and 1 base, there was a span of 20 bases.

V is TRBV5-1 and J is TRBJ1-1; perhaps TRBD1 as D (5 bases). Germline V gene sequence: CDR1 SGHRS, CDR2 YFSETQ. Trimming stripped 6 bases from V and 5 bases from J, with 14 bases between. This CDR3 region has 13 residues. The chain's CDR3 is CASTRGLGTEAFF. The CDR3 region has the DNA TGCGCCAGCACCCGGGGGTTGGGGACTGAAGCTTTCTTT.

V usage is TRBV6-6 and J usage is TRBJ2-3; tentatively, D is TRBD2 (5 bases). Trimming cost V 6 bases and J 4 bases, with 17 bases left between them. The CDR3 runs to 15 residues. Germline CDR1 MNHNY, CDR2 SVGAGI (reference sequence). CDR3 nucleotides: TGTGCCAGCAGACCACGGGAACCGAGGGCAGATACGCAGTATTTT. Translation: CASRPREPRADTQYF.

V is TRBV19 and J is TRBJ1-1; the D is unclear. CDR3 length: 18 residues. Between the trimmed V and J ends, which lost 5 bases and 0 bases, there was a span of 22 bases. In germline, CDR1 is LNHDA, CDR2 SQIVND (reference sequence). This chain's CDR3 is CASSAGDLSAIVNTEAFF. The CDR3 DNA follows: TGTGCCAGTAGTGCCGGGGATCTATCAGCGATCGTGAACACTGAAGCTTTCTTT.

As concerns this clone: The same CDR3 can be traced to other DNA sequences in this sample. This chain links TRBV5-1 with TRBJ2-5; D not resolved. The germline gives CDR1 SGHRS, CDR2 YFSETQ. V was trimmed by 0 bases and J by 2 bases, leaving 8 bases between them. The CDR3 runs 14 residues. The CDR3 sequence is CASSLGLPQETQYF. The CDR3 DNA sequence: TGCGCCAGCAGCTTGGGACTCCCGCAAGAGACCCAGTACTTC.

This chain connects TRBV13 to TRBJ1-2; 9 bases map to TRBD1. Germline V gene lookup returns CDR1 PRHDT and CDR2 FYEKMQ (reference sequence). After removal of 0 bases from V and 7 bases from J, the junction contained 18 bases not matched to a gene. The CDR3 extends over 19 amino acids. CDR3 sequence: CASSLGGTGIRVDVFGYTF. As DNA, the CDR3 is TGTGCCAGCAGCTTAGGGGGGACAGGGATTCGTGTCGACGTGTTTGGCTACACCTTC.